The clone carrying this T cell receptor (beta chain) appeared a single time. Amplification used 60 Vbeta primers and 13 Jbeta primers. TCRdb keeps only in-frame clones here, not all; method: immunoSEQ multiplex PCR. The sample lists around 140,000 clones; about 80% were seen once. Germline CDR1 is SGHDT and CDR2 is YYEEEE. V was trimmed by 4 bases and J by 3 bases, leaving 17 bases between them. This CDR3 has 16 residues. This sample is drawn from a study of cytomegalovirus exposure and HLA in healthy donors. Material for sequencing was PBMCs. This rearrangement joins TRBV5-6 to TRBJ1-5; unclear D gene. This TCR derives from a man in his forties in good health and CMV-seronegative. In nucleotides, the CDR3 is TGTGCCAGCAGCCTGCGGATCCCCTCGTACAATCAGCCCCAGCATTTT. The encoded protein is CASSLRIPSYNQPQHF.